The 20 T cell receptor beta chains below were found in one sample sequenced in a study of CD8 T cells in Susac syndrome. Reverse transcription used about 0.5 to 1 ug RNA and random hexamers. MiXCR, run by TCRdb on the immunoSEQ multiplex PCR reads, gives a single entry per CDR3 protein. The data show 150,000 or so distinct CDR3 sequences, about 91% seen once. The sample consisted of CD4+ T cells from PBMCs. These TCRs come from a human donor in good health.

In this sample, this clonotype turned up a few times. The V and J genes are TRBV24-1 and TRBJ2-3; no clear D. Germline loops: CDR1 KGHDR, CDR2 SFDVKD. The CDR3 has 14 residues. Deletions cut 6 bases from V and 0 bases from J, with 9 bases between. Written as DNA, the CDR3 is TGTGCCACCAGTTCGACGGTGAGCACAGATACGCAGTATTTT. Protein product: CATSSTVSTDTQYF.

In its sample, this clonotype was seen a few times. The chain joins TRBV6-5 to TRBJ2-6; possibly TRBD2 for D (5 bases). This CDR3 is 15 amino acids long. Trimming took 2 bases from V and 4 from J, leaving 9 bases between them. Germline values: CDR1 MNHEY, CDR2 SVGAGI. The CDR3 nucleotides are TGTGCCAGCAGTTACCGCGGGTCAGGGGCCAACGTCCTGACTTTC. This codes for CASSYRGSGANVLTF.

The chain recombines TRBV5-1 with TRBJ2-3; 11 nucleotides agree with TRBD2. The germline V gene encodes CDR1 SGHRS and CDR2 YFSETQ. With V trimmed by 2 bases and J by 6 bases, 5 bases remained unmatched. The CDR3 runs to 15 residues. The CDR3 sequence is CASSLKLAGEDTQYF. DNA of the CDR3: TGCGCCAGCAGCTTAAAACTAGCGGGAGAGGATACGCAGTATTTT.

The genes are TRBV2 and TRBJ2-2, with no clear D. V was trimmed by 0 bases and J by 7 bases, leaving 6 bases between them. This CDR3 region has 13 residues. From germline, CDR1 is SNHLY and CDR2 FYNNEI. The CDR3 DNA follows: TGTGCCAGCAGTGAAGCCCCTCACGGGGAGCTGTTTTTT. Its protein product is CASSEAPHGELFF.

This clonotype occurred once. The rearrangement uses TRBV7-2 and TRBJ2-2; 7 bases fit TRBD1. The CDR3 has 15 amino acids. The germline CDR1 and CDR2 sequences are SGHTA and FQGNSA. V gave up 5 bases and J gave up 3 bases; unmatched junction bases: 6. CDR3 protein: CASSPRQGYTGELFF. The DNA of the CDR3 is TGTGCCAGCAGCCCCCGACAGGGATACACCGGGGAGCTGTTTTTT.

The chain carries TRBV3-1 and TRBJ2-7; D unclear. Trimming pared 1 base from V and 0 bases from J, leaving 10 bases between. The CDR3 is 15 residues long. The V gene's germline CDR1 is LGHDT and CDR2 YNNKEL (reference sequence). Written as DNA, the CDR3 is TGTGCCAGCAGCCAAGCGCCCGGTGCCTCCTACGAGCAGTACTTC. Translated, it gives CASSQAPGASYEQYF.

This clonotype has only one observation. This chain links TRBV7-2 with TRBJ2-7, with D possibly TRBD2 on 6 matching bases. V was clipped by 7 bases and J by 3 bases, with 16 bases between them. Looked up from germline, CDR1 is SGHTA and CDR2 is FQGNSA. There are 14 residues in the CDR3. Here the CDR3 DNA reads TGTGCCAGCATCCCTTTAGCGGCCCGCTACGAGCAGTACTTC. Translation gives CASIPLAARYEQYF.

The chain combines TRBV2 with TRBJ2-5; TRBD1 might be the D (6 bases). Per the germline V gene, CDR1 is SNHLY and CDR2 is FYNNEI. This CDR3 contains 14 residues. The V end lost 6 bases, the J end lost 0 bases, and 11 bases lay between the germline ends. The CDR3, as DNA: TGTGCCAGCAGCGCCACAGGGAACCAAGAGACCCAGTACTTC. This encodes CASSATGNQETQYF.

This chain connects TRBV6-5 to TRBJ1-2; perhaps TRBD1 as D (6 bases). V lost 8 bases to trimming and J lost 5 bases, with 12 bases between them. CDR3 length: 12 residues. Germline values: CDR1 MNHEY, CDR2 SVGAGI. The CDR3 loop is CASRTATYGYTF. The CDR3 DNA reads TGTGCCAGCCGGACAGCGACTTATGGCTACACCTTC.

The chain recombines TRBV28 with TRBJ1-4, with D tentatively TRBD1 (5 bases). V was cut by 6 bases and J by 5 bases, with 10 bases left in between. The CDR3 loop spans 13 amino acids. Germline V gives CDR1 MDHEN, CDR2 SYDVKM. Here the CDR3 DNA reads TGTGCCAGCAGCCCGACAGCGAATGAAAAACTGTTTTTT. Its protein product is CASSPTANEKLFF.

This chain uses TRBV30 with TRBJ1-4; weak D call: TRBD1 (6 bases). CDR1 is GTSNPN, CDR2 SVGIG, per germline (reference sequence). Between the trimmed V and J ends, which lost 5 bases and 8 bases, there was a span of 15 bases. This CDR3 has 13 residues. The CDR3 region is CAWDIQGREKLFF. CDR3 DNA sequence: TGTGCCTGGGATATACAGGGCCGGGAAAAACTGTTTTTT.

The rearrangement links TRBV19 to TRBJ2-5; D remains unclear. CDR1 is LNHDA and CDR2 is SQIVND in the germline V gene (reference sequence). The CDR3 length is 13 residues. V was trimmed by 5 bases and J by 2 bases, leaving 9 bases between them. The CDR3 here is CASSGTVQETQYF. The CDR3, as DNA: TGTGCCAGTAGTGGAACGGTACAAGAGACCCAGTACTTC.

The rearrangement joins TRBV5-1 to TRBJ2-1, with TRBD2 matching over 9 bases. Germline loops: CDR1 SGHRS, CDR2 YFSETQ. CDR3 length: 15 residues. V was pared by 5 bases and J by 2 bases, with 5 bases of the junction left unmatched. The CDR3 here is CASRAAGGAYNEQFF. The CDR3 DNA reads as TGCGCCAGCAGGGCAGCGGGAGGAGCCTACAATGAGCAGTTCTTC.

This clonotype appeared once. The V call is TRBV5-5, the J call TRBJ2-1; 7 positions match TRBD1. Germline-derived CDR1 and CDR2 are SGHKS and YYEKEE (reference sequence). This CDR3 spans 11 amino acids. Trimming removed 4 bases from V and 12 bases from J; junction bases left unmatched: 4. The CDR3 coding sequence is TGTGCCAGCAGCGACCGGGACAGGCAGTTCTTC. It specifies CASSDRDRQFF.

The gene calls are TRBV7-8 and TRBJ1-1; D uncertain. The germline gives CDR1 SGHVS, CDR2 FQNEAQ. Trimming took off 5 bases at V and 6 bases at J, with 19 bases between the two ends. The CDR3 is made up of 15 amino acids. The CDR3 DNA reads TGTGCCAGCAGCCCTAACGCGCGGGGATGGGCTGAAGCTTTCTTT. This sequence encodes CASSPNARGWAEAFF.

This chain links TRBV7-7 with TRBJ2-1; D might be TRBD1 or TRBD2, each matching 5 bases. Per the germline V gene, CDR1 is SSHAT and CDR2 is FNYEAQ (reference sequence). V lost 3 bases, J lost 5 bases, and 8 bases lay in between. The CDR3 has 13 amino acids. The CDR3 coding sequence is TGTGCCAGCAGCTTGGGACCAAACAATGAGCAGTTCTTC. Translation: CASSLGPNNEQFF.

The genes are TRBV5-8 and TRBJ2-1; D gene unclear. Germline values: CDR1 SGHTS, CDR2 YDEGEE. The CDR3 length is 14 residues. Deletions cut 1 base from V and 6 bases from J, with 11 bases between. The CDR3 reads CASSLKYSSNEQFF. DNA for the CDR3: TGTGCCAGCAGCTTGAAATACTCTTCCAATGAGCAGTTCTTC. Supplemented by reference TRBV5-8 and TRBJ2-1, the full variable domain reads EAGVTQSPTHLIKTRGQQATLRCSPISGHTSVYWYQQALGLGLQFLLWYDEGEERNRGNFPPRFSGRQFPNYSSELNVNALELEDSALYLCASSLKYSSNEQFFGPGTRLTVL.

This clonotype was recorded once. The CDR3 reads CASSLGRYF. The CDR3 DNA sequence: TGTGCCAGCAGCTTGGGGCGGTACTTC. This chain uses TRBV5-8 with TRBJ2-7, with D unresolved. Germline CDR1 and CDR2: SGHTS and YDEGEE. This CDR3 comprises 9 residues. V was trimmed by 0 bases and J by 12 bases, leaving 4 bases between them.

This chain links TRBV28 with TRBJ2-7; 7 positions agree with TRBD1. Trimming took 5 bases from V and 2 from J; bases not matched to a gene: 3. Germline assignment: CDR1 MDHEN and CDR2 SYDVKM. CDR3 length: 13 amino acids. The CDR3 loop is CASSPGQTYEQYF. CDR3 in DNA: TGTGCCAGCAGTCCGGGACAGACCTACGAGCAGTACTTC. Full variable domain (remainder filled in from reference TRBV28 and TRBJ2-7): DVKVTQSSRYLVKRTGEKVFLECVQDMDHENMFWYRQDPGLGLRLIYFSYDVKMKEKGDIPEGYSVSREKKERFSLILESASTNQTSMYLCASSPGQTYEQYFGPGTRLTVT.

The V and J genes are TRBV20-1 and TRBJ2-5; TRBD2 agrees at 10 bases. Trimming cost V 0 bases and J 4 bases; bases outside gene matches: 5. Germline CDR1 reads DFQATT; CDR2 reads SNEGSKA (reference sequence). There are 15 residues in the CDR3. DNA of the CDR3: TGCAGTGCTAGAGATGTAGCTAGCGGGAGAGAGACCCAGTACTTC. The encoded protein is CSARDVASGRETQYF.